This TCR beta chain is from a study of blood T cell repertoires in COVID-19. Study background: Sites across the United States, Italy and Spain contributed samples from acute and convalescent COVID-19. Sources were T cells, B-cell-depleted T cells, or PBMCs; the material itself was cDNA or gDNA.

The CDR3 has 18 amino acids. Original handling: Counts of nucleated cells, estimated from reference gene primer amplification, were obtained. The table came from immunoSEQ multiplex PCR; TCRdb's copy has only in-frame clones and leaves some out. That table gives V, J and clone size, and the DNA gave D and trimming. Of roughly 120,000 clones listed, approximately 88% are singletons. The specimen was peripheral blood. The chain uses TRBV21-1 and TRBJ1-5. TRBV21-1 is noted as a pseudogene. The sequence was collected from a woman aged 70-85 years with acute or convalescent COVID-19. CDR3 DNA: TGTGCCAGCAGCAAAGAACTGGCGGCGAGCCCGAGCGATCAGCCCCAGCATTTT. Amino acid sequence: CASSKELAASPSDQPQHF.